This T cell receptor beta chain was retrieved from a study of blood T cell repertoires in COVID-19. The data were produced by immunoSEQ multiplex PCR, yet TCRdb's version contains in-frame clones alone and is incomplete. The data show some 43,000 clones, with almost 85% seen just once and 23% held by the top ten. CDR3 size: 15 residues. The V and J ends lost 1 base and 4 bases, in that order; junction bases with no gene match: 1. Per the germline V gene, CDR1 is SGHNT and CDR2 is YYREEE (reference sequence). The specimen was peripheral blood. This rearrangement joins TRBV5-4 to TRBJ2-1, with 11 bases fitting TRBD2. This sequence was found in a woman in her fifties or sixties with acute or convalescent COVID-19. The CDR3 is CASSLSSGGYNEQFF. DNA for the CDR3: TGTGCCAGCAGCTTGTCTAGCGGGGGGTACAATGAGCAGTTCTTC.